This passage covers 8 T cell receptor beta chains from one sample sequenced in a study of blood T cell repertoires in COVID-19. Profiling relied on immunoSEQ multiplex PCR, and the TCRdb table lists in-frame clones only, not all of them. The data show hundreds of thousands of clones, about 89% seen once. Sequenced: peripheral blood. These receptors were collected from a man between 40 and 49 years old with acute or convalescent COVID-19.

The CDR3 nucleotides are TGTGCCACTGCTTCAAACAGGGGCAGCCCCTACGAGCAGTACTTC. Its protein is CATASNRGSPYEQYF. The chain employs TRBV24-1 and TRBJ2-7, with TRBD1 matching 7 bases. This CDR3 has 15 residues. Per the germline V gene, CDR1 is KGHDR and CDR2 is SFDVKD. J was trimmed by 2 bases and V by 10 bases; bases with no gene match: 13.

In this sample, this clone turned up once. The chain is built from TRBV12-3 or TRBV12-4 and TRBJ1-1; D remains unclear. The germline V and J ends were trimmed by 3 bases and 14 bases, with 13 bases remaining between them. The CDR3 sequence is 11 residues long. The CDR3 nucleotides are TGTGCCAGCAGTTTCGTACTCGACACGTTCTTT. Protein: CASSFVLDTFF.

CDR3 protein: CSASGNTQYF. In nucleotides, the CDR3 is TGCAGTGCTAGCGGGAATACGCAGTATTTT. This chain connects TRBV20-1 to TRBJ2-3; TRBD2 might be the D (5 bases). Germline CDR1 DFQATT, CDR2 SNEGSKA (reference sequence). This CDR3 contains 10 residues. V dropped 3 bases and J dropped 7 bases, with 5 bases sitting between them.

The V and J genes are TRBV7-9 and TRBJ1-6, with 7 bases identical to TRBD1. The trim removed 3 bases at V and 12 bases at J, leaving 5 bases unmatched. This CDR3 is built from 13 residues. Germline V gives CDR1 SEHNR, CDR2 FQNEAQ (reference sequence). CDR3 amino acids: CASSFGTAQPLHF. The CDR3 DNA reads as TGTGCCAGCAGCTTTGGGACAGCGCAACCCCTCCACTTT.

The table lists this clone with a count of one. The rearrangement joins TRBV5-1 to TRBJ1-2; 7 bases fit TRBD1. This CDR3 comprises 14 residues. The V and J ends lost 4 bases and 4 bases, in that order; junction bases with no gene match: 7. The V gene's germline CDR1 is SGHRS and CDR2 YFSETQ. CDR3 sequence: CASSPGGLTYGYTF. CDR3 bases: TGCGCCAGCAGCCCAGGGGGGCTTACCTATGGCTACACCTTC.

The genes are TRBV7-9 and TRBJ2-7; 7 bases are a match to TRBD1. CDR3 length equals 14 residues. The germline V gene has CDR1 SEHNR and CDR2 FQNEAQ (reference sequence). V trimming: 1 base; J trimming: 2 bases; junction bases outside the gene matches: 2. The chain's CDR3 is CASSLEQGAYEQYF. The CDR3 DNA is TGTGCCAGCAGCTTAGAGCAGGGGGCCTACGAGCAGTACTTC.

The rearrangement uses TRBV5-6 and TRBJ1-2; maybe TRBD1 (5 bases). Germline-derived CDR1 and CDR2 are SGHDT and YYEEEE. Trimming removed 4 bases at V and 2 bases at J, with 9 bases between. The CDR3 is made up of 13 amino acids. CDR3 loop: CASSPGHNYGYTF. CDR3 nucleotide sequence: TGTGCCAGCAGCCCCGGACACAACTATGGCTACACCTTC. Filled out from reference TRBV5-6 and TRBJ1-2, the complete variable domain reads DAGVTQSPTHLIKTRGQQVTLRCSPKSGHDTVSWYQQALGQGPQFIFQYYEEEERQRGNFPDRFSGHQFPNYSSELNVNALLLGDSALYLCASSPGHNYGYTFGSGTRLTVV.

The chain links TRBV19 to TRBJ1-1; perhaps TRBD1 as D (5 bases). V dropped 6 bases and J dropped 4 bases, with 12 bases sitting between them. Germline lookup yields CDR1 LNHDA and CDR2 SQIVND (reference sequence). This CDR3 is 13 amino acids long. In DNA, the CDR3 is TGTGCCAGTAGGCAGGGTGGCCGCACTGAAGCTTTCTTT. Amino acid sequence: CASRQGGRTEAFF.